This T cell receptor (beta chain) was sequenced in a study of blood T cell repertoires in COVID-19 (dated by TCRdb to the early 2020s). Regarding the complete study: Collaborator samples came from the United States, Italy and Spain and covered acute and convalescent phases of COVID-19. The material from the prospective study consisted of cDNA or gDNA derived from T cells, B-cell-depleted T cells, or PBMCs. Subjects who had been exposed to COVID-19, were actively infected with it, or had recovered from it provided the deeply sampled blood TCRbeta repertoires that made up the dataset. The repertoires were released in a freely available public database intended as a resource for research on the immune response to SARS-CoV-2. The samples were drawn from the first 160 participants of the ongoing ImmuneRACE study and from under 1,500 subjects provided by 6 global collaborators. Sample metadata almost always included a de-identified subject ID, COVID-19 status, age in years and sex. Where HLA class I and class II types were available, the types were taken from metadata supplied by the sample provider, not from assay-based typing.

In Seattle, one collaborating source enrolled patients while the infection was active and tracked those patients longitudinally over the course of disease. Each collaborating institution followed its own protocols to collect whole blood in K2EDTA tubes. For TCRbeta analysis, collaborators shipped samples as frozen whole blood, isolated PBMCs, or DNA extracted from either of those sample types. Sequences LGHNA (CDR1) and YSLEER (CDR2) are obtained from the germline V gene. V is clipped by 4 bases and J by 8 bases, and the sequence between their germline boundaries is 12 bases long. The CDR3 sequence holds 13 residues, the cysteine and phenylalanine included. The entry retains the CDR3 DNA only, 39 bases that are in frame from base 1. On the study overall, not on this receptor specifically: The amount of clinical and demographic metadata varied by source and participant and was provided uncurated.

The immunoSEQ Assay, a bias-controlled multiplex PCR, was used to amplify TCRbeta CDR3 regions from genomic DNA. Per the source publication's procedure: Within the assay, amplification of reference gene primers was used to estimate how many nucleated cells each sample contained. To quantify the absolute abundance of each unique TCRbeta CDR3 rearrangement, sequence reads were collapsed and filtered. For each sample, productive Simpson clonality was calculated by taking the square root of Simpson's diversity index across productive rearrangements. TCRdb obtained this table from immuneACCESS and retained in-frame rearrangements with V and J assigned. These tables miss some clones; where compared with another copy, unresolved V genes account for less than half of the shortfall, and the remainder is unexplained. V, J and clone size are those of that table, while D and trimming were read from the DNA. In all, the sample holds about 170,000 clones, and around 87% of those were seen once. Clones ranked in the top ten supply roughly 2.5% of the sample.

The table lists this clone with many counts. Its antigen is still unknown. No clone much larger than this one lies a single base away; base qualities are absent. Sequenced sample: peripheral blood. This sequence originates from a woman of 80 years or more with COVID-19, enrolled during active disease. The sequence is built from TRBV4-3 and TRBJ2-1, and the D gene may be TRBD2, 6 bases matching. The CDR3 region reads CASSPRPGDEQFF. The DNA is as follows: TGCGCCAGCAGCCCCCGTCCGGGGGATGAGCAGTTCTTC.